This T cell receptor beta chain emerged from a study of blood T cell repertoires in COVID-19. The assay was immunoSEQ multiplex PCR, and TCRdb's table has in-frame clones only and misses some. This table holds a few hundred thousand clones, approximately 81% found once. The TCR was taken from a woman aged 18-29 years with acute or convalescent COVID-19. Sequenced input: peripheral blood.

The CDR3 loop is CASSLTGTGGAGYTF. Here the CDR3 DNA reads TGCGCCAGCAGCCTAACCGGGACAGGGGGGGCTGGCTACACCTTC. The rearrangement uses TRBV5-1 and TRBJ1-2, with TRBD1 matching over 11 bases. After removal of 4 bases from V and 7 bases from J, the junction contained 9 bases not matched to a gene. CDR1 is SGHRS and CDR2 is YFSETQ in the germline V gene. The CDR3 is 15 residues long.